This T cell receptor beta chain was identified during a study of Ad26.COV2.S vaccination and SARS-CoV-2 variants. Germline trimming cut 3 bases from V and 4 bases from J; bases unmatched to any gene: 6. Per germline, CDR1 SGDLS and CDR2 YYNGEE. This CDR3 comprises 16 residues. Study-level points and caveats: Vaccine and placebo recipients had similar non-spike TCR breadth. Assessments of TCR breadth and depth may have underestimated the total T cell responses.

As concerns this clone: What it recognizes is unknown.

TCRdb's table, derived via immunoSEQ multiplex PCR, lists solely in-frame clones and lacks some. Counted here are over 200,000 clones, around nine tenths occurring once; the ten biggest clones make up 9.5% to 12%. Stated treatment: roughly 20 received Ad26.COV2.S at low or high dose, single or two shots; several received placebo; per-sample allocation not given. The samples were gathered on day 63 after the first injection of vaccine or placebo. The chain links TRBV9 to TRBJ2-1, with 11 bases identical to TRBD1. The sequencing used peripheral blood, collected in a trial of Ad26.COV2.S vaccine versus placebo. The origin of this receptor is a person aged 18 to 65 who received the Ad26.COV2.S COVID-19 vaccine or a placebo. CDR3 sequence reads: CASSDEGQGVYNEQFF. CDR3 sequence (DNA): TGTGCCAGCAGCGATGAGGGACAGGGGGTTTACAATGAGCAGTTCTTC. Drawing the rest from reference TRBV9 and TRBJ2-1, the complete variable domain is DSGVTQTPKHLITATGQRVTLRCSPRSGDLSVYWYQQSLDQGLQFLIQYYNGEERAKGNILERFSAQQFPDLHSELNLSSLELGDSALYFCASSDEGQGVYNEQFFGPGTRLTVL.